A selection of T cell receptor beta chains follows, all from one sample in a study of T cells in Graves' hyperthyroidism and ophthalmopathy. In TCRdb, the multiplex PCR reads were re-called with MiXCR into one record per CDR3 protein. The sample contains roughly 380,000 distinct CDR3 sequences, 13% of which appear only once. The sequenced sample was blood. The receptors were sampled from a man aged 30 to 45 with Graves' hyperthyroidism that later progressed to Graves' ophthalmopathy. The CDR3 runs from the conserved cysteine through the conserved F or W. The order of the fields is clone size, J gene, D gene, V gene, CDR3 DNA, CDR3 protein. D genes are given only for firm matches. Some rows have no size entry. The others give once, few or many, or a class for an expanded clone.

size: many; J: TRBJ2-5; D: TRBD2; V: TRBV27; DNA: TGTGCCAGCAGTTTATCGACTAGCGGGAATGGAGAGACCCAGTACTTC; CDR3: CASSLSTSGNGETQYF
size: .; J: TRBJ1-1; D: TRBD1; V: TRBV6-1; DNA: TGTGCCAGCAGGTCACAGGGGGCGAAAAACACTGAAGCTTTCTTT; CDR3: CASRSQGAKNTEAFF
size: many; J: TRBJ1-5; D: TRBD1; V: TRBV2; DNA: TGTGCCAGCACCAACGACAGGGGAACTCAGCCCCAGCATTTT; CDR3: CASTNDRGTQPQHF
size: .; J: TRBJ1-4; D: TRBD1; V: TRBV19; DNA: TGTGCCAGTAGCTGGCCTCTAACAGGGGTAGAAAAACTGTTTTTT; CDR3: CASSWPLTGVEKLFF
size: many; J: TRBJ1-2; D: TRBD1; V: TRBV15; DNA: TGTGCCACCAGCAGTGGTTTCTTGGACAGGGATCGTGGCTACACCTTC; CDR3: CATSSGFLDRDRGYTF
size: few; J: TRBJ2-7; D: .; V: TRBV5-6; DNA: TGTGCCAGCAGCTTTGGTGTTTCTGGCGAGCAGTACTTC; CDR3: CASSFGVSGEQYF
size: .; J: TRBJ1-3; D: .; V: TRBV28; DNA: TGTGCCAGCAGATCGAGGTTCAGAAACACCATATATTTT; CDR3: CASRSRFRNTIYF
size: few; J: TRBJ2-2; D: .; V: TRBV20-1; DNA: TGCAGTGCTAGAGAAATTGGGGGGGGCGCGGCCTTCAACACCGGGGAGCTGTTTTTT; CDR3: CSAREIGGGAAFNTGELFF
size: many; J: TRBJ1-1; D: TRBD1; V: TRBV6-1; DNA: TGTGCCAGCAGGACGGGACAGGTGACCGCTTTCTTT; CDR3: CASRTGQVTAFF
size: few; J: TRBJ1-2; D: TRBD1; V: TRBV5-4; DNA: TGTGCCAGCAGCACCGGACCGGGACAGGGTAATGGCTACACCTTC; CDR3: CASSTGPGQGNGYTF
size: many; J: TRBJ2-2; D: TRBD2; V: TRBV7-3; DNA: TGTGCCAGCAGCTTCAGTCCCGGACTAGCGAACACCGGGGAGCTGTTTTTT; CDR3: CASSFSPGLANTGELFF
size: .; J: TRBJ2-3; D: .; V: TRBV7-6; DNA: TGTGCCAGCAGCTCGTTAGAGCCAGATACGCAGTATTTT; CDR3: CASSSLEPDTQYF
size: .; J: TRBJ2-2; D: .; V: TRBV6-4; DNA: TGTGCCAGCAGTGGACACGCGGACACCGGGGAGCTGTTTTTT; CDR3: CASSGHADTGELFF
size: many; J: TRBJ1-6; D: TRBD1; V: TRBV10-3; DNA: TGTGCCACCGTGGACAGGTTGCATTCACCCCTCCACTTT; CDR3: CATVDRLHSPLHF
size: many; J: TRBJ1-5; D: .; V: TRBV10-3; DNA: TGTGCCATCAGTTTGGTAGAAGGCAATCAGCCCCAGCATTTT; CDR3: CAISLVEGNQPQHF
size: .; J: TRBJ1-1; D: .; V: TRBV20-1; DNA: TGCAGTGCTAGAGATTCATGGGACACTGAAGCTTTCTTT; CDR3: CSARDSWDTEAFF
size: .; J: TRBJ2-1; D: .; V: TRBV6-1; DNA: TGTGCCAGTGAACACGGGTTCCTCGGCAATGAGCAGTTCTTC; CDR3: CASEHGFLGNEQFF
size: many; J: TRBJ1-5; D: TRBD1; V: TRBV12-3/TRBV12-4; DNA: TGTGCCAGCACCGGGACAGGGGAATATCAGCCCCAGCATTTT; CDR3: CASTGTGEYQPQHF
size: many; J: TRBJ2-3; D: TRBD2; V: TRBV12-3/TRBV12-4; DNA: TGTGCCAGCCGAACTAGCGGGAGGGCCTTGGATACGCAGTATTTT; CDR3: CASRTSGRALDTQYF
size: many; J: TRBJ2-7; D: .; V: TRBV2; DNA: TGTGCCAGCTTCGAGGGAGGGCAGGGGGCCTACGAGCAGTACTTC; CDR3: CASFEGGQGAYEQYF
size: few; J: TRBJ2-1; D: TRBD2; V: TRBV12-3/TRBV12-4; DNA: TGTGCCAGCAGTTTAGACCGCGGGGGGGAGTACTACAATGAGCAGTTCTTC; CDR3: CASSLDRGGEYYNEQFF
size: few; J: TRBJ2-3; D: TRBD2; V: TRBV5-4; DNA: TGTGCCAGCAGCTTGGTAGGCGGGGGGACAGATACGCAGTATTTT; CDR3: CASSLVGGGTDTQYF